Shown below are 9 T cell receptor beta chains from a single sample sequenced in a study of shared clonotypes between healthy human individuals. Libraries were prepared by immunoSEQ multiplex PCR; TCRdb keeps only in-frame clonotypes and omits some of them. Found here are around 1.6 million clones, roughly 98% of them singletons; the top ten hold roughly 0.45%. The sample comprised naive CD4+ T cells sorted from blood. Described subset: CD45RA+ positively selected. The receptors derive from a man younger than 40 in good health.

The sample holds a few counts of this clone. The identical CDR3 is also encoded by other nucleotide sequences in the sample. The rearrangement uses TRBV18 and TRBJ2-7, with D maybe TRBD1 (6 bases). Germline lookup yields CDR1 KGHSH and CDR2 LQKENI. The CDR3 is made up of 13 amino acids. The V end was cut by 2 bases, the J end by 2 bases, with 7 bases between. CDR3 nucleotides: TGTGCCAGCTCACCAGGACAGCCCTACGAGCAGTACTTC. Protein sequence: CASSPGQPYEQYF.

The rearrangement uses TRBV9 and TRBJ2-2; no definite D call. V was trimmed by 4 bases and J by 3 bases, leaving 16 bases between them. The CDR3 is 16 amino acids. The germline V gene has CDR1 SGDLS and CDR2 YYNGEE. The CDR3 loop reads CASSPWARDDTGELFF. CDR3 in DNA: TGTGCCAGCAGCCCTTGGGCTAGGGATGACACCGGGGAGCTGTTTTTT.

V gene TRBV10-3 combines with J gene TRBJ2-7, with D possibly TRBD1 on 5 matching bases. V was pared by 5 bases and J by 2 bases, with 16 bases between. CDR1 and CDR2 (germline): ENHRY, SYGVKD. This CDR3 contains 15 residues. In DNA form, the CDR3 reads TGTGCCATCAGTTCCGACAGAGGTGGTCCCTACGAGCAGTACTTC. As protein: CAISSDRGGPYEQYF.

The V call is TRBV19, the J call TRBJ2-1; tentatively, D is TRBD2 (6 bases). Trimming shortened V by 7 bases and J by 4 bases, and 17 bases separated the two germline ends. The CDR3 covers 15 residues. In germline, CDR1 is LNHDA, CDR2 SQIVND (reference sequence). The DNA for the CDR3 is TGTGCCAGTACTTCCAAGGGGCGGGATTACAATGAGCAGTTCTTC. It specifies CASTSKGRDYNEQFF.

The chain links TRBV4-1 to TRBJ2-7, with D possibly called TRBD1 or TRBD2 (5 bases each). Germline V lookup: CDR1 MGHRA, CDR2 YSYEKL. Trimming cost V 1 base and J 2 bases, with 9 bases left between them. CDR3 size: 14 residues. CDR3 sequence: CASSQGGSTYEQYF. The DNA for the CDR3 is TGCGCCAGCAGCCAAGGGGGGTCGACCTACGAGCAGTACTTC.

The gene calls are TRBV27 and TRBJ2-5; D might be TRBD1 (5 bases). This CDR3 comprises 11 residues. V gave up 6 bases and J gave up 5 bases, with 7 bases separating them. CDR1 MNHEY and CDR2 SMNVEV come from the germline V gene (reference sequence). The DNA for the CDR3 is TGTGCCAGCAGAAAGGGGGAGACCCAGTACTTC. Its protein is CASRKGETQYF.

The chain links TRBV28 to TRBJ1-4; D is unresolved. The CDR3 spans 15 residues. CDR1 and CDR2 (germline): MDHEN, SYDVKM. V gave up 5 bases and J gave up 4 bases, with 14 bases separating them. The CDR3 loop reads CASSPRLGLNEKLFF. The CDR3 DNA reads TGTGCCAGCAGTCCCCGCCTGGGCCTTAATGAAAAACTGTTTTTT.

The chain links TRBV2 to TRBJ2-2; 7 nucleotides align to TRBD1. J was trimmed by 2 bases and V by 8 bases; bases with no gene match: 5. The CDR3 has 14 amino acids. The germline CDR1 and CDR2 sequences are SNHLY and FYNNEI. CDR3 nucleotides: TGTGCCAGCCTGCGGACAGGAAACACCGGGGAGCTGTTTTTT. Protein sequence: CASLRTGNTGELFF.

DNA for the CDR3: TGTGCCAGCAGTCCACAGGGACCCCCCTACGAGCAGTACTTC. Residues: CASSPQGPPYEQYF. V usage is TRBV7-9 and J usage is TRBJ2-7; a weak D match, TRBD1 (6 bases). Per germline, CDR1 SEHNR and CDR2 FQNEAQ (reference sequence). V shed 6 bases and J shed 2 bases, with 14 bases lying between them. The CDR3 extends over 14 amino acids.